This T cell receptor (beta chain) was sequenced for a study of Ad26.COV2.S vaccination and SARS-CoV-2 variants (dated by TCRdb to the early 2020s). A note on the overall study: Donors in the vaccine arm were drawn from COV1001, a phase I-IIa trial of Ad26.COV2.S in healthy adults that was multicentre, randomized, double-blind and placebo-controlled. Ad26.COV2.S was administered intramuscularly at a dose of 5x10^10 or 1x10^11 viral particles, either as one shot or as two shots given 56 days apart. TCRbeta repertoire sequencing served as the tool for gauging how specific and how broad the SARS-CoV-2-reactive T cell receptors were following Ad26.COV2.S vaccination. A total of roughly 32 samples were included in the TCR-sequenced set, comprising roughly 20 Ad26.COV2.S vaccine recipients, 5 placebo recipients and 8 SARS-CoV-2 convalescent individuals. Participants in the trial were split at random into five groups of five each, receiving low-dose or high-dose Ad26.COV2.S once or twice, or else placebo on both occasions. Throughout the experiments and outcome assessment, investigators stayed blinded to trial group allocation.

What the treatment or condition label conveys for this sample: 15 to 20 received Ad26.COV2.S at low or high dose, single or two shots; 5 received placebo; per-sample allocation not given. For vaccine and placebo recipients, the sequenced repertoires came from samples collected on day 63 after the first injection. Between 29 July and 7 August 2020, Cohort 1b enrolled about two dozen adults aged 18-55 years at one site in Boston, USA. As a vaccine, Ad26.COV2.S was a replication-incompetent adenovirus type 26 vector that expressed a prefusion-stabilized SARS-CoV-2 spike protein derived from the original Wuhan strain. As to this clone: This clone's antigen is unknown. Base qualities are not recorded, but no much larger clone differs from it by a single base.

The CDR3, from cysteine to phenylalanine, totals 11 residues. The kept DNA is CDR3 alone, 33 bases in frame from the first base. CDR1 and CDR2, looked up from the germline V gene (reference sequence), are DFQATT and SNEGSKA. V loses 3 bases of germline sequence and J loses 7 bases, and the interval between the two ends is 9 bases. The immunoSEQ Assay was used to sequence TCRbeta CDR3 regions. After extraction, genomic DNA underwent amplification by bias-controlled multiplex PCR, followed by high-throughput sequencing. The paper's data handling went like this. Collapsing and filtering of sequences were performed to quantify the absolute abundance of each unique TCRbeta CDR3 region. T cell fraction was estimated by normalizing TCRbeta template counts to usable DNA, with usable DNA measured through amplification of reference genes found in all nucleated cells. Repertoire TCRs were annotated as SARS-CoV-2-specific when V gene, CDR3 amino acid sequence and J gene were exactly matched to a known reactive TCR set. The reference SARS-CoV-2 TCR set was derived from MIRA and filtered for enrichment in COVID-19-positive ImmuneCODE repertoires, a step that removed public or cross-reactive TCRs. Drawing on the MIRA antigens, annotated TCRs were analysed further at the level of specific ORF or position within ORF. Breadth was defined as the number of annotated unique rearrangements divided by the total number of unique productive rearrangements, and depth was defined as the summed frequency of the annotated unique rearrangements. Group comparisons of TCR breadth used two-sided Wilcoxon rank-sum tests. This immuneACCESS table, as held by TCRdb, lists in-frame sequences with V and J called but not all clones. Of the missing ones, under half trace to an unresolved V gene in checked studies; the others have no known cause. V, J and clone size derive from that table, while D and trimming were established from the DNA sequence. The sample records roughly 700,000 clones, more than 70% of which are singletons. Over 1.3% of the sample is taken by the ten largest.

Points the paper makes about the study in general: Comparable non-spike TCR breadth was observed between vaccine and placebo recipients, consistent with only spike being contained in the vaccine. Spike-specific TCR breadth was higher in Ad26.COV2.S recipients than in placebo recipients (P = 0.0014). According to the authors, total T cell responses may have been underestimated by the TCR breadth and depth analyses. Comparing responses between vaccine doses or regimens was not something the study was powered to do. Substantial breadth of spike-specific CD8+ and CD4+ T cell responses was reported after vaccination.

The V gene is TRBV20-1 and the J gene is TRBJ1-2; no D gene is confidently identified. The sequencing used peripheral blood, collected in a trial of Ad26.COV2.S vaccine versus placebo. This TCR came from a person between 18 and 65 years old who received the Ad26.COV2.S COVID-19 vaccine or a placebo. The DNA is TGCAGTGCTAGGGGAGGGCCTGGCTACACCTTC. It translates as CSARGGPGYTF.